This T cell receptor beta chain was observed in a study of T cells in Graves' hyperthyroidism and ophthalmopathy. Study-level results: Ophthalmopathy was predicted by the model a median of 6.5 months ahead of onset.

This clonotype was found many times. No antigen is known for it. RNA transcripts gave rise to amplified TCR beta CDR3 regions. A first-round RT-PCR of the TCR CDR3 used the HTBI primer set. TCRdb recomputed calls from the multiplex PCR reads with MiXCR, one row per CDR3 protein. The sample consists of about 290,000 distinct CDR3 sequences, about 15% of them appearing once. Those patients with uncontrolled infection, other autoimmune disease, pregnancy or lactation were excluded. The sample, blood from the first hyperthyroidism diagnosis, precedes any ophthalmopathy symptoms. The PBMCs were sourced from fresh peripheral blood (about 9.6 ml). This CDR3 is built from 12 residues. CDR1 and CDR2 (germline): SEHNR, FQNEAQ (reference sequence). The V and J ends lost 5 bases and 5 bases respectively, with 9 bases between them.

The rearrangement links TRBV7-9 to TRBJ2-5; D is uncertain. This TCR came from a woman aged 45-60 years with Graves' hyperthyroidism that later progressed to Graves' ophthalmopathy. Sequencing was performed on blood. CDR3 protein: CASSLMSETQYF. DNA of the CDR3: TGTGCCAGCAGCCTCATGTCGGAGACCCAGTACTTC.